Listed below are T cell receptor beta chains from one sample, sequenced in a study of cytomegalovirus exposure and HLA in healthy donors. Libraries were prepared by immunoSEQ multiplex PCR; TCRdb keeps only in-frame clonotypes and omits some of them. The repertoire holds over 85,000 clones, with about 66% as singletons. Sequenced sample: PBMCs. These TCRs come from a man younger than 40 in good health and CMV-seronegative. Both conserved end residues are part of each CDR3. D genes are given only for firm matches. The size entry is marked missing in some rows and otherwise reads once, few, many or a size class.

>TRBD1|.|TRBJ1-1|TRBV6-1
CASSDLGQGKPEAFF
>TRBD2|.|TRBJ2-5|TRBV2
CASSLLAGGQETQYF
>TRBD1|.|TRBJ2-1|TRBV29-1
CSVLTGGQGDNEQFF
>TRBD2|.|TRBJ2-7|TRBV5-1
CASSSGGATYEQYF
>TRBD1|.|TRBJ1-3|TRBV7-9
CASSPTDREGNTIYF
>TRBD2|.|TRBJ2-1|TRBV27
CASSSPGLANNEQFF
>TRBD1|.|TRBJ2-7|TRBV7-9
CASSPWTGGSYEQYF
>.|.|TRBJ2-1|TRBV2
CASSPANEQFF
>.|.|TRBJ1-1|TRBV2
CASSEQWNTEAFF
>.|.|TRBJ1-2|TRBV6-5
CATYRESGHGYTF
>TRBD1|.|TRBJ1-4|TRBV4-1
CASSQETGGDEKLFF
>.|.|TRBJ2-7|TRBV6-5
CASGGLYEQYF
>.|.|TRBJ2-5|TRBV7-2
CASSLARPLRKETQYF
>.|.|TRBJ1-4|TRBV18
CASSPGLDNDSDF
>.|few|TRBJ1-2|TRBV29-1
CSVQDTYYGYTF
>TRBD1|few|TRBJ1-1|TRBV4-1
CASSQDLQGDTEAFF
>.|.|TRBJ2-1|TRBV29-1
CSVERSYEQFF
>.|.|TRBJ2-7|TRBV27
CASSFWQGSSYEQYF
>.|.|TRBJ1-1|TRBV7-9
CASSLRVLNTEAFF
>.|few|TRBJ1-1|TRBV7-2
CASSLQGAVGEAFF
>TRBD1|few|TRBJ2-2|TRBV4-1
CASSRTGGSNTGELFF
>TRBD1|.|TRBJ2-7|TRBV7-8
CASSYPGTDGYEQYF
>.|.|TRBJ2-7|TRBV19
CASSIGHLAELYEQYF
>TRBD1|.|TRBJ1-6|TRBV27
CASSFLGQGNSPLHF
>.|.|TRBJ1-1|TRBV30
CAWTGATEAFF
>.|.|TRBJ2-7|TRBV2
CASRGGDSYEQYF
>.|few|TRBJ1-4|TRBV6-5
CASSAQGHGEKLFF
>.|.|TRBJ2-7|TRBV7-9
CASSARGADEQYF
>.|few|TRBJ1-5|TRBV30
CAWSVTVNNQPQHF
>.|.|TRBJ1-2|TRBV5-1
CASSLSFSGDGYGYTF
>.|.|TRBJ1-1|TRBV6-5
CASMTGAEAFF
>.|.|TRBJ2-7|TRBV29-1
CSVRKAGAFYEQYF